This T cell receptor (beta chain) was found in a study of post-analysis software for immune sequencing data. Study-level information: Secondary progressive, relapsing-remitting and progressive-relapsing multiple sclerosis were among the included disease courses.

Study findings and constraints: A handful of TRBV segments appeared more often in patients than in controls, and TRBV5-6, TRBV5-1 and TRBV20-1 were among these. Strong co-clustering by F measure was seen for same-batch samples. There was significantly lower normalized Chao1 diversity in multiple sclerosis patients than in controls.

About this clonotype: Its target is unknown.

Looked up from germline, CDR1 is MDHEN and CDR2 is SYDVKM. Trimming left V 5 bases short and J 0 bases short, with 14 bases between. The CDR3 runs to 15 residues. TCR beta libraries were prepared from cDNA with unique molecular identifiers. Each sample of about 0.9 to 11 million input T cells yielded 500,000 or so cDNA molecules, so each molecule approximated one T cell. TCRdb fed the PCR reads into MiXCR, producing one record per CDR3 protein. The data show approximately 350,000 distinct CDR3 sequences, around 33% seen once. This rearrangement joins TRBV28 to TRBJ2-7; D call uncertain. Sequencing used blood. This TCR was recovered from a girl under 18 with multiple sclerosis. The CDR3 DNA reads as TGTGCCAGCAGTCCGACGCTTAGGAGCTCCTACGAGCAGTACTTC. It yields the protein CASSPTLRSSYEQYF.